This T cell receptor beta chain was captured in a study of T cell responses to AZD1222 COVID-19 vaccine. Overall study results and limits: Most donors were white British and more were female, and clonal diversity was possibly underestimated. Repertoire sampling occurred only after the peak T cell response. Reportedly, nearly half the spike-specific TCRs target unmutated variant regions. The study found vaccine-associated CD4 TCRs spanning spike, dominant at 160-218 and 743-854.

Germline CDR1 is MNHEY and CDR2 is SVGAGI. This CDR3 region has 14 residues. The ends were cut back, 4 bases at V and 2 bases at J, with 12 bases in the middle. For this clone: Its specificity is unknown.

Here immunoSEQ multiplex PCR was the method, and the copy in TCRdb shows in-frame clones only, minus some. Found here are about 93,000 clones, 80% to 90% of them singletons; the top ten hold more than 6%. The sequencing here drew on peripheral blood, taken on day 0 of AZD1222 vaccination. This receptor was taken from an adult in good health. The rearrangement uses TRBV6-5 and TRBJ2-7; no reliable D call. CDR3 bases: TGTGCCAGCAGTTCCCAGTCAAAGGCCTACGAGCAGTACTTC. This translates into CASSSQSKAYEQYF.